This T cell receptor (beta chain) is drawn from a study of blood T cell repertoires in COVID-19. This clone appeared once. The assay was immunoSEQ multiplex PCR, and TCRdb's table has in-frame clones only and misses some. Among 150,000 or so clones listed, 80% to 90% were seen once. The CDR3 spans 15 residues. J lost 6 bases, V lost 5 bases, and 7 bases had no gene match. Germline V gives CDR1 SNHLY, CDR2 FYNNEI. V is TRBV2 and J is TRBJ1-4; TRBD1 agrees at 9 bases. The source of this sequence is a human donor in a cohort sampled during active COVID-19. The sequenced material came from peripheral blood. The CDR3 region is CASSPGTGRHEKLFF. The CDR3, as DNA: TGTGCCAGCAGTCCCGGGACAGGGCGGCATGAAAAACTGTTTTTT.